The clone carrying this T cell receptor beta chain has a count of ten or more. No antigen is known for it. The source of the sample is a study of response to subunit inactivated influenza vaccine. Broader study findings: The study's authors posited that every seasonal influenza vaccination enlists few new T cells.

TCRdb analysed the RT-PCR reads with MiXCR anew, one entry per CDR3 protein. Counted here are about 780,000 distinct CDR3 sequences, approximately 17% occurring once; the ten biggest clones make up approximately 11%. V gave up 2 bases and J gave up 2 bases, with 9 bases separating them. The CDR3 extends over 15 amino acids. The germline V gene has CDR1 LGHNA and CDR2 YNFKEQ. This sequence joins TRBV4-2 and TRBJ2-2; D is unresolved. Sample: PBMCs from blood, taken more than 4 days after vaccination. This receptor was taken from a man in his fifties or sixties who received an inactivated influenza vaccine. The CDR3 DNA sequence: TGTGCCAGCAGCCAAAAGCCCCATAACACCGGGGAGCTGTTTTTT. It specifies CASSQKPHNTGELFF.